A single sample gave rise to the 18 T cell receptor beta chains below, sequenced in a study of blood T cells in healthy people across ages. Sample-barcoded 5' priming and a J-beta primer mix drove a second PCR of roughly 6 to 12 cycles. TCRdb used MiXCR to reprocess the 5' RACE reads, holding one entry per CDR3 protein. This repertoire shows more than 550,000 distinct CDR3 sequences, 20% to 25% found once; its top ten account for 22%. Sequencing used blood. These receptors originate from a man between 70 and 80 years old in good health.

Only a few counts were recorded for this clonotype. The genes are TRBV11-1 and TRBJ2-1; 9 bases map to TRBD1. CDR1 and CDR2 from the germline V gene are SGHAT and FQDESV (reference sequence). The V segment lost 1 base and the J segment 5 bases; nucleotides outside the gene matches: 18. This CDR3 comprises 20 residues. CDR3 protein: CASSLERDRDTGKSNNEQFF. CDR3 nucleotides: TGTGCCAGCAGCTTAGAACGGGACAGGGACACCGGGAAGTCTAACAATGAGCAGTTCTTC.

This chain uses TRBV7-2 with TRBJ2-3; D might be TRBD2 (5 bases). The CDR3 is made up of 15 amino acids. V lost 11 bases and J lost 2, with 20 bases in between. The germline V gene encodes CDR1 SGHTA and CDR2 FQGNSA. CDR3 sequence: CAVNTLVPLTDTQYF. The CDR3, as DNA: TGTGCCGTCAATACACTAGTCCCCCTCACAGATACGCAGTATTTT.

The J gene is TRBJ2-5, the V gene TRBV7-6; D tentatively reads TRBD1 or TRBD2 (5 bases each). Trimming shortened V by 2 bases and J by 3 bases, and 16 bases separated the two germline ends. The CDR3 totals 16 residues. Germline V lookup: CDR1 SGHVS, CDR2 FNYEAQ. For the CDR3, the DNA is TGTGCCAGCAGCTTAAGGGCAGGGCAGAGGGAAGAGACCCAGTACTTC. Translated, it gives CASSLRAGQREETQYF.

This clonotype was observed a few times. The gene calls are TRBV12-3 or TRBV12-4 and TRBJ2-5; the D gene is possibly TRBD2 (5 bases). This CDR3 spans 12 amino acids. V was cut by 5 bases and J by 3 bases, with 7 bases left in between. CDR3 DNA: TGTGCCAGCAGTCCGAGGGAAGAGACCCAGTACTTC. Protein sequence: CASSPREETQYF.

This clonotype was seen repeatedly, ten times or more. The J gene is TRBJ1-2, the V gene TRBV12-3 or TRBV12-4; D is undetermined. Trimming left V 1 base short and J 8 bases short, with 11 bases between. CDR3 length equals 13 residues. This CDR3 is CASSLGGLWGYTF. DNA of the CDR3: TGTGCCAGCAGTTTAGGTGGACTTTGGGGCTACACCTTC.

The chain uses TRBV6-2 or TRBV6-3 and TRBJ2-1, with TRBD2 matching 9 bases. The DNA end lines up better with TRBJ2-7; the J call may be wrong. This CDR3 has 15 residues. From germline, CDR1 is MNHEY and CDR2 SVGEGT. DNA of the CDR3: TGTGCCAGCATTAAAAGCGGGGGGCCTTACCACGAGCAGTACTTC. Translation: CASIKSGGPYHEQYF.

The rearrangement uses TRBV7-9 and TRBJ2-1, with 12 positions matching TRBD2. CDR3 length: 15 amino acids. Germline CDR1 is SEHNR and CDR2 is FQNEAQ (reference sequence). The trim removed 2 bases at V and 8 bases at J, leaving 4 bases unmatched. The CDR3, as DNA: TGTGCCAGCAGCTTACTGGGACTAGCGGGTCATGAGCAGTTCTTC. This sequence encodes CASSLLGLAGHEQFF.

This clonotype was detected a few times. The V call is TRBV6-5, the J call TRBJ1-2; D call uncertain. The CDR3 is made up of 13 amino acids. Looked up from germline, CDR1 is MNHEY and CDR2 is SVGAGI. Trimming took 0 bases from V and 8 from J, leaving 10 bases between them. CDR3 in amino acids: CASSYSAEVGYTF. Here the CDR3 DNA reads TGTGCCAGCAGTTACTCGGCCGAAGTGGGCTACACCTTC.

The chain is built from TRBV20-1 and TRBJ2-3; unclear D gene. The CDR3 covers 11 residues. Trimming pared 6 bases from V and 4 bases from J, leaving 8 bases between. Germline V lookup: CDR1 DFQATT, CDR2 SNEGSKA (reference sequence). CDR3 sequence (DNA): TGCAGTGCCAACGCTGCAGATACGCAGTATTTT. Translation: CSANAADTQYF.

This clonotype showed up just a few times. The genes are TRBV20-1 and TRBJ2-7; 12 nucleotides align to TRBD2. Germline V gene lookup returns CDR1 DFQATT and CDR2 SNEGSKA (reference sequence). The CDR3 has 14 amino acids. The junction had 6 bases not matched to a gene; V was cut back by 4 bases and J by 5 bases. The CDR3 here is CSAKLAGGSNEQYV. In DNA form, the CDR3 reads TGCAGTGCTAAACTAGCGGGAGGATCGAACGAGCAGTACGTC.

This chain connects TRBV20-1 to TRBJ1-5; no reliable D call. Looked up from germline, CDR1 is DFQATT and CDR2 is SNEGSKA (reference sequence). The CDR3 length is 13 residues. The V end was cut by 5 bases, the J end by 1 base, with 9 bases between. CDR3 in amino acids: CSAEGDSNQPQHF. CDR3 in DNA: TGCAGTGCTGAGGGTGACAGCAATCAGCCCCAGCATTTT.

This clonotype turned up a few times. The rearrangement links TRBV20-1 to TRBJ2-5, with 9 bases matching TRBD2. Germline CDR1 DFQATT, CDR2 SNEGSKA (reference sequence). The CDR3 contains 15 residues. With 0 bases clipped from V and 4 bases from J, the junction kept 6 bases outside the gene matches. CDR3 sequence: CSARDLAGKRETQYF. CDR3 sequence (DNA): TGCAGTGCTAGAGACCTAGCGGGAAAGAGAGAGACCCAGTACTTC.

The genes are TRBV19 and TRBJ2-2; maybe TRBD1 (6 bases). CDR1 is LNHDA and CDR2 is SQIVND in the germline V gene (reference sequence). V was pared by 10 bases and J by 2 bases, with 20 bases between. The CDR3 totals 16 residues. In DNA, the CDR3 is TGTGCCACCTCCGATCGGGGCAGGGGTAACACCGGGGAGCTGTTTTTT. As protein: CATSDRGRGNTGELFF.

This clonotype turned up a few times. V is TRBV30 and J is TRBJ2-3; D is uncertain. The CDR3 totals 13 residues. The germline V gene has CDR1 GTSNPN and CDR2 SVGIG (reference sequence). V gave up 2 bases and J gave up 2 bases, with 8 bases separating them. Here the CDR3 reads CAWSTTFTDTQYF. As DNA, the CDR3 is TGTGCCTGGAGTACCACCTTCACAGATACGCAGTATTTT. The complete variable domain, with remaining parts taken from reference TRBV30 and TRBJ2-3, reads SQTIHQWPATLVQPVGSPLSLECTVEGTSNPNLYWYRQAAGRGLQLLFYSVGIGQISSEVPQNLSASRPQDRQFILSSKKLLLSDSGFYLCAWSTTFTDTQYFGPGTRLTVL.

The V gene is TRBV24-1, the J gene TRBJ2-1; D not resolved. The end of the DNA is better explained by TRBJ2-5, so the J call may be wrong. The CDR3 length is 12 residues. The germline CDR1 and CDR2 sequences are KGHDR and SFDVKD. The CDR3 sequence is CATSDLGGTQYF. The CDR3 nucleotides are TGTGCCACCAGTGATTTGGGTGGGACCCAGTACTTC.

The chain recombines TRBV7-9 with TRBJ2-5; weak D call: TRBD1 (6 bases). Germline values: CDR1 SEHNR, CDR2 FQNEAQ (reference sequence). CDR3 length: 15 amino acids. Trimming pared 5 bases from V and 2 bases from J, leaving 15 bases between. Written as DNA, the CDR3 is TGTGCCAGCAGCAAGGAGCGGACAGTACAAGAGACCCAGTACTTC. Amino acid sequence: CASSKERTVQETQYF.

This clonotype was found a few times. The chain couples TRBV5-1 to TRBJ2-3; D possibly corresponds to TRBD1 (5 bases). Trimming pared 5 bases from V and 4 bases from J, leaving 11 bases between. CDR1 and CDR2 (germline): SGHRS, YFSETQ. CDR3 size: 13 residues. The CDR3 region has the DNA TGCGCCAGCAGGAAGGGGCCATCAGATACGCAGTATTTT. Translating it yields CASRKGPSDTQYF.

Many counts were recorded for this clonotype. The chain combines TRBV15 with TRBJ1-2; D is perhaps TRBD1 (6 bases). The germline V and J ends were trimmed by 5 bases and 8 bases, with 21 bases remaining between them. Germline values: CDR1 LNHNV, CDR2 YYDKDF (reference sequence). This CDR3 contains 15 residues. The CDR3 loop reads CATSLPGAAEKGYTF. DNA for the CDR3: TGTGCCACCAGCCTCCCGGGGGCAGCGGAAAAGGGCTACACCTTC. The whole variable domain, remainder taken from reference TRBV15 and TRBJ1-2, is DAMVIQNPRYQVTQFGKPVTLSCSQTLNHNVMYWYQQKSSQAPKLLFHYYDKDFNNEADTPDNFQSRRPNTSFCFLDIRSPGLGDTAMYLCATSLPGAAEKGYTFGSGTRLTVV.